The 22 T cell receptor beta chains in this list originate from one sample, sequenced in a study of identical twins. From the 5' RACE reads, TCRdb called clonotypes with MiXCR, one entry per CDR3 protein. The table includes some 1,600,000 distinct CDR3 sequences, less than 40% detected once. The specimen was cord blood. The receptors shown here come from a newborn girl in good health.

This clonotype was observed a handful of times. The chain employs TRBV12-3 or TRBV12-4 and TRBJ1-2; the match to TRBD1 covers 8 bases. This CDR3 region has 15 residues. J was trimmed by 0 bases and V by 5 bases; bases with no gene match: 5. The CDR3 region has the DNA TGTGCCAGCAGTCGACAGGGGTTACCTAACTATGGCTACACCTTC. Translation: CASSRQGLPNYGYTF.

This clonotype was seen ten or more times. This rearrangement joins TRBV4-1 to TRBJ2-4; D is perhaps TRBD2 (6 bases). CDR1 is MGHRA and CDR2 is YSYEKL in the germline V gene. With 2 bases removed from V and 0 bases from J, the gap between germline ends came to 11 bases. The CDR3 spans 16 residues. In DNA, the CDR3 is TGCGCCAGCAGCCAACCAAGGGACTTAGCCAAAAACATTCAGTACTTC. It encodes CASSQPRDLAKNIQYF.

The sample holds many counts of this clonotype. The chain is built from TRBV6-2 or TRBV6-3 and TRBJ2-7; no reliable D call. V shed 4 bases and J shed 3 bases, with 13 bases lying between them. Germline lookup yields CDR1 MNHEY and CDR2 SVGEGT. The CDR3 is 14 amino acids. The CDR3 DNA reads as TGTGCCAGCAGTTCCAGACCGGATAACTACGAGCAGTACTTC. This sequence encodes CASSSRPDNYEQYF.

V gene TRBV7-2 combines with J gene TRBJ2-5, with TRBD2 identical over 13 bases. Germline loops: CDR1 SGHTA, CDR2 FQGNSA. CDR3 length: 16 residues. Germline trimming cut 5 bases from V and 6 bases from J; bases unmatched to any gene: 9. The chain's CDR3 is CASSLRTSGGKKTQYF. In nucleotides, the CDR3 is TGTGCCAGCAGCCTCCGGACTAGCGGGGGTAAGAAGACCCAGTACTTC.

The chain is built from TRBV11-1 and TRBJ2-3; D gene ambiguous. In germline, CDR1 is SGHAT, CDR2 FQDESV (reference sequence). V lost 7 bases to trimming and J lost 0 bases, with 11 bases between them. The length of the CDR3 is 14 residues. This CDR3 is CASNPATSTDTQYF. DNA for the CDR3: TGTGCCAGCAACCCAGCGACTAGCACAGATACGCAGTATTTT.

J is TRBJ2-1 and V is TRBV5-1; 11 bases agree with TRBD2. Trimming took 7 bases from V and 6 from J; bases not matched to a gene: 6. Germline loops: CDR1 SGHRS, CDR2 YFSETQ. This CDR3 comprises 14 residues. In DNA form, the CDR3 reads TGCGCCAGCGGCGCTAGCGGGGGGTTCAATGAGCAGTTCTTC. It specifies CASGASGGFNEQFF.

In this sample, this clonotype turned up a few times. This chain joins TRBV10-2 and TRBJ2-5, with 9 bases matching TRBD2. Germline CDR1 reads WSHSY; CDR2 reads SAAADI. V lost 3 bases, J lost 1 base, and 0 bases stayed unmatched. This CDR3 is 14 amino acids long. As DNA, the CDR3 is TGCGCCAGCAGTGATAGCGGGGGCCAAGAGACCCAGTACTTC. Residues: CASSDSGGQETQYF.

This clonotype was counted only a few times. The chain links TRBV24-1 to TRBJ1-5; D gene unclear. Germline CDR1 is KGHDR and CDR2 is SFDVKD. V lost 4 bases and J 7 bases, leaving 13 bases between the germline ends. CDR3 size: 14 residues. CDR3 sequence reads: CATSDPRRVQPQHF. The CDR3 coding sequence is TGTGCCACCAGTGACCCCCGGCGGGTCCAGCCCCAGCATTTT.

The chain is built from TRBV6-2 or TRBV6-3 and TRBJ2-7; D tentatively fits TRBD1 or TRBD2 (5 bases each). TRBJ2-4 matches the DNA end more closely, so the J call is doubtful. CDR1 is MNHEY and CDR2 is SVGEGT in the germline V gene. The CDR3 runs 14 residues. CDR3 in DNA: TGTGCCAGCCGGACGGGACGAGGCAAAAACATTCAGTACTTC. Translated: CASRTGRGKNIQYF.

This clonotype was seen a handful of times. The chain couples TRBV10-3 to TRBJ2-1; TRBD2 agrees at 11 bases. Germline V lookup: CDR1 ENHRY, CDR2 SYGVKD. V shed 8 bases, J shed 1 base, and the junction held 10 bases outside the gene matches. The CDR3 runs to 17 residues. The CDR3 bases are TGTGCCATCCAGGGGCTAGCGGGAGGTCCTTCCTACAATGAGCAGTTCTTC. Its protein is CAIQGLAGGPSYNEQFF.

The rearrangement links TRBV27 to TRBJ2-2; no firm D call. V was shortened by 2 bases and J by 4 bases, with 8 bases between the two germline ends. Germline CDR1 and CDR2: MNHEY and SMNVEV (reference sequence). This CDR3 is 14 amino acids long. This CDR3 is CASSLTWVTGELFF. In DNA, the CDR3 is TGTGCCAGCAGTTTAACATGGGTCACCGGGGAGCTGTTTTTT.

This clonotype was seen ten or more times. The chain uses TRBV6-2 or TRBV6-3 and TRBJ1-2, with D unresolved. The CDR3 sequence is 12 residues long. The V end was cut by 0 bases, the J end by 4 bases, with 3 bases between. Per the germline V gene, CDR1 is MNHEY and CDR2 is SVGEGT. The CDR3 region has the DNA TGTGCCAGCAGTTACTCGAGCTATGGCTACACCTTC. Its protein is CASSYSSYGYTF.

As DNA, the CDR3 is TGTGCCAGCAGCTTAGATCTAGGAGGGGGCTACGAGCAGTACTTC. It is translated as CASSLDLGGGYEQYF. The rearrangement uses TRBV11-2 and TRBJ2-7, with D perhaps being TRBD1 or TRBD2 (6 bases each). From germline, CDR1 is SGHAT and CDR2 FQNNGV. The V end was cut by 0 bases, the J end by 3 bases, with 12 bases between. The CDR3 has 15 amino acids. The full variable domain, completed using reference TRBV11-2 and TRBJ2-7, is EAGVAQSPRYKIIEKRQSVAFWCNPISGHATLYWYQQILGQGPKLLIQFQNNGVVDDSQLPKDRFSAERLKGVDSTLKIQPAKLEDSAVYLCASSLDLGGGYEQYFGPGTRLTVT.

CDR3 in DNA: TGCGCCAGCAGCTTTTTAGCGGGACACACAGATACGCAGTATTTT. It translates to CASSFLAGHTDTQYF. The chain employs TRBV5-1 and TRBJ2-3, with 8 bases aligning to TRBD2. The length of the CDR3 is 15 residues. Germline V gene lookup returns CDR1 SGHRS and CDR2 YFSETQ. Trimming took 2 bases from V and 2 from J; bases not matched to a gene: 4. The full variable domain, with the rest looked up from reference TRBV5-1 and TRBJ2-3, is KAGVTQTPRYLIKTRGQQVTLSCSPISGHRSVSWYQQTPGQGLQFLFEYFSETQRNKGNFPGRFSGRQFSNSRSEMNVSTLELGDSALYLCASSFLAGHTDTQYFGPGTRLTVL.

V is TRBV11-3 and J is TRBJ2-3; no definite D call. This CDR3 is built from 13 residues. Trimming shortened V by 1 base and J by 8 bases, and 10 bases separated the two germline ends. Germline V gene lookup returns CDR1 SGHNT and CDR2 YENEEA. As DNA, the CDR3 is TGTGCCAGCAGCTTAGTTGGTTCAGGTACGCAGTATTTT. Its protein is CASSLVGSGTQYF.

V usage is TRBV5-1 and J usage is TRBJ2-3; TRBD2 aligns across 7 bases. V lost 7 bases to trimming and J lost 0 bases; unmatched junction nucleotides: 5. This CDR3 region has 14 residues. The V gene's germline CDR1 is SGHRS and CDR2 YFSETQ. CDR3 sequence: CASEDGGSTDTQYF. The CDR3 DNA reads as TGCGCCAGCGAGGACGGGGGGAGCACAGATACGCAGTATTTT.

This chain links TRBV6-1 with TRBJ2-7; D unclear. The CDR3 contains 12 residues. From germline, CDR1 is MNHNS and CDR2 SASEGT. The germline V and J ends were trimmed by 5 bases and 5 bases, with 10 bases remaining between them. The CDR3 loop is CASSLKRDEQYF. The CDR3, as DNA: TGTGCCAGCAGTCTAAAGAGAGACGAGCAGTACTTC.

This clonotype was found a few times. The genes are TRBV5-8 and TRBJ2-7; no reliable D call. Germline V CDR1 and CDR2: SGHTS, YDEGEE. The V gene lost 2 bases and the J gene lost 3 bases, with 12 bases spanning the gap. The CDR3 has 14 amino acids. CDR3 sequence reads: CASSFIRQVYEQYF. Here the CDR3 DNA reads TGTGCCAGCAGCTTTATACGGCAAGTCTACGAGCAGTACTTC.

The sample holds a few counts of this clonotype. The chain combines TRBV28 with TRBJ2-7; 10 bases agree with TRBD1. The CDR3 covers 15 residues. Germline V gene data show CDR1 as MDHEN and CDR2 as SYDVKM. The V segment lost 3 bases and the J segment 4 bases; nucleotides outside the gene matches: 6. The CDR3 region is CASSFSGQGIYEQYF. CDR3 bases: TGTGCCAGCAGTTTCTCGGGACAGGGGATATACGAGCAGTACTTC.

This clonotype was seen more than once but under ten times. CDR3 protein: CASRRAGEADTQYF. For the CDR3, the DNA is TGTGCCAGCAGACGAGCGGGGGAGGCAGATACGCAGTATTTT. V and J are TRBV3-1 and TRBJ2-3; 8 nucleotides match TRBD2. This CDR3 spans 14 amino acids. Germline V gene lookup returns CDR1 LGHDT and CDR2 YNNKEL (reference sequence). Trimming at V came to 6 bases and at J to 4 bases, leaving 6 bases not matched to a gene.

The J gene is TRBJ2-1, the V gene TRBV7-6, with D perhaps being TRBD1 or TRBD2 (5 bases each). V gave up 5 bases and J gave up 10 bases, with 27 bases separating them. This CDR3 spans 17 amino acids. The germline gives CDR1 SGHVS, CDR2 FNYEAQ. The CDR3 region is CASSPSRFETDDYEQFF. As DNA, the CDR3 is TGTGCCAGCAGCCCTAGTCGCTTCGAGACAGATGACTACGAGCAGTTCTTC.

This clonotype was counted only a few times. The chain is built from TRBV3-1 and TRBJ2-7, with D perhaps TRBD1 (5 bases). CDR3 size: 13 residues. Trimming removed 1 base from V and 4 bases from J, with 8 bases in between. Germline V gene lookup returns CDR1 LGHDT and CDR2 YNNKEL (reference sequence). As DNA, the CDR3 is TGTGCCAGCAGCCAAGCAGGGTTTTACGAGCAGTACTTC. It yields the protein CASSQAGFYEQYF.